This TCR beta chain emerged from a study of beta chain features in type 1 diabetes. Sequencing targeted expressed TCRB transcripts, as all isolated RNA had been reverse transcribed. The repertoire was sequenced with immunoSEQ multiplex PCR; TCRdb's copy has only in-frame clones and lacks some. In the table there are 150,000 or so clones, roughly 53% of which are singletons. The CDR3 has 14 residues. The V gene end was trimmed by 0 bases and the J gene end by 6 bases; junction bases not matched to a gene: 5. CDR1 and CDR2 (germline): MNHNY, SVGAGI (reference sequence). This TCR derives from a man aged 18 to 29 in good health. The sequenced material came from Tregs from blood. The rearrangement links TRBV6-6 to TRBJ2-7; 7 nucleotides match TRBD1. CDR3 bases: TGTGCCAGCAGTTACTCGGCAGGGGGTCTCGAGCAGTACTTC. This translates into CASSYSAGGLEQYF.